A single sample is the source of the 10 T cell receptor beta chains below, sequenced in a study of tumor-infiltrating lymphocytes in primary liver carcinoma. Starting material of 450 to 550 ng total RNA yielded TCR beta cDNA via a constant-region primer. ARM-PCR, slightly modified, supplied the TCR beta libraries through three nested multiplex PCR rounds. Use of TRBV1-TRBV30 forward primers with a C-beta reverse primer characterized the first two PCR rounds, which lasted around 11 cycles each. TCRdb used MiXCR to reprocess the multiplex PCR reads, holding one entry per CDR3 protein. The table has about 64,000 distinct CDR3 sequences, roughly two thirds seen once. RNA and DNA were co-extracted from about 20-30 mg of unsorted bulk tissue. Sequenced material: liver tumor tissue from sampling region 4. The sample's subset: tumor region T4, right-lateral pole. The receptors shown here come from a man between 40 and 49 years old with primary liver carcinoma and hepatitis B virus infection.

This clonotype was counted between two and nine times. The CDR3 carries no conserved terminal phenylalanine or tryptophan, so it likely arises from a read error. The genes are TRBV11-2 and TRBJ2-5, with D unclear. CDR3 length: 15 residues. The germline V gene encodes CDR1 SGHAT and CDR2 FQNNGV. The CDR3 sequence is CASCLTPHDGETQYL. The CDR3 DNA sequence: TGTGCCAGCTGCTTAACCCCCCATGACGGGGAGACCCAGTACTTG.

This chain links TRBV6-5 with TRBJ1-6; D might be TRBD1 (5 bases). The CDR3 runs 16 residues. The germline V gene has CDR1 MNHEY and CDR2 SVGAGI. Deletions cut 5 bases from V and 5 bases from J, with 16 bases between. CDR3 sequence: CASSLSGGRNNSPLHF. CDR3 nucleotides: TGTGCCAGCAGTCTTTCCGGGGGACGGAATAATTCACCCCTCCACTTT.

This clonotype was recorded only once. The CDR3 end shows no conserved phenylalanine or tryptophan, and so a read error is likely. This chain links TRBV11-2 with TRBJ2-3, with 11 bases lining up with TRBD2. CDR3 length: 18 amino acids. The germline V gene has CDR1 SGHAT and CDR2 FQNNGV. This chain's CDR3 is CVSSLGGTSGRAEDTQYY. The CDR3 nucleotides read TGTGTCAGCAGCTTAGGAGGGACTAGCGGAAGGGCCGAAGATACGCAGTATTAT.

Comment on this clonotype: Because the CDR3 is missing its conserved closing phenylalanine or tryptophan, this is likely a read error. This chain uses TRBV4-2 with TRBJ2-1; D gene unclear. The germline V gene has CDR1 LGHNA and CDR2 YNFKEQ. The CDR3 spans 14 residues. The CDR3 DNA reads TGTGCCATCAGCCTAGGGCACAGCGACAATGGGCAGTTCATC. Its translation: CAISLGHSDNGQFI.

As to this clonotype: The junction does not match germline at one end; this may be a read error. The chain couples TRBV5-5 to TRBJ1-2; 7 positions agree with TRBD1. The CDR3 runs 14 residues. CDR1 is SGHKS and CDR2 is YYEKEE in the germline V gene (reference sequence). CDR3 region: CASSPGQAYYGYTF. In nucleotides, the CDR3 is TGTGCCAGCAGCCCTGGACAGGCCTACTATGGCTACACATTC.

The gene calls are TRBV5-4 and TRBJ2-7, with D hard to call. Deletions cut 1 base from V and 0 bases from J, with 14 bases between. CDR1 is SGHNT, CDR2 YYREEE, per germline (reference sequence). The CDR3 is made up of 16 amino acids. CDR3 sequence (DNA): TGTGCCAGCAGCTTGTTTACGTGTCTCGACTCCTACGAGCAGTACTTC. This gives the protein CASSLFTCLDSYEQYF.

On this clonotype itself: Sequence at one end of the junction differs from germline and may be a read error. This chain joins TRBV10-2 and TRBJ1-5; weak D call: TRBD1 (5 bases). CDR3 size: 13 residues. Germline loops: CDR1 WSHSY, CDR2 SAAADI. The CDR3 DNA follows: TGCGTCAGCAGTGGGGGGAACAATCAGCCCCAGCTTTTT. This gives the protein CVSSGGNNQPQLF.

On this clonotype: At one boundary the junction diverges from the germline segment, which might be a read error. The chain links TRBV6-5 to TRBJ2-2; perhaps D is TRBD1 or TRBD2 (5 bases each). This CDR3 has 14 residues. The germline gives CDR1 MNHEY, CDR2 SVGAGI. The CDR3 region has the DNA TGTGTCAGCAAGGACATGAGGAACACCGGGGAGCCGTTTTTT. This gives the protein CVSKDMRNTGEPFF.

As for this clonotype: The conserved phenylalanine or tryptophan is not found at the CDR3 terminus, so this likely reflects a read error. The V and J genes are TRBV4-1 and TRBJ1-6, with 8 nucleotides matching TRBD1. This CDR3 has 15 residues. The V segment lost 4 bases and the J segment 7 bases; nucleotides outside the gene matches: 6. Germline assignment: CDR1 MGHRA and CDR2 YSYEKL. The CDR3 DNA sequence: TGCGCCAGCAGCCTCGACCAGGGGGCCAATTCACCCCTCCACCTT. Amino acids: CASSLDQGANSPLHL.

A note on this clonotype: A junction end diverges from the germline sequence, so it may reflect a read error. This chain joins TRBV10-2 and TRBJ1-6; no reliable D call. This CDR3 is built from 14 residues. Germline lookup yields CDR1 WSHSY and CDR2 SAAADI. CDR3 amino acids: CASSESTVNSPLYF. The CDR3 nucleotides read TGTGCCAGCAGTGAGTCCACGGTTAATTCACCCCTCTACTTT.